These 4 T cell receptor beta chains originate from one sample sequenced in a study of cytomegalovirus exposure and HLA in healthy donors. The PCR contained 60 Vbeta and 13 Jbeta primers. Measured with immunoSEQ multiplex PCR; TCRdb has only the in-frame clones, and not every one. This sample has about 140,000 clones, with 78% found just once. The sample was PBMCs. All receptors derive from a young woman in good health and CMV-seropositive.

The chain links TRBV2 to TRBJ2-5, with 7 bases that match TRBD1. The J call may be wrong; the DNA end is better matched by TRBJ2-7. CDR1 and CDR2 (germline): SNHLY, FYNNEI. The CDR3 length is 14 residues. Here the CDR3 reads CASREQGPTYEQYF. Written as DNA, the CDR3 is TGTGCCAGCAGGGAACAGGGGCCAACCTACGAGCAGTACTTC.

The chain is built from TRBV2 and TRBJ2-3, with D perhaps matching TRBD2 (6 bases). Germline CDR1 is SNHLY and CDR2 is FYNNEI. The V gene lost 6 bases and the J gene lost 7 bases, with 17 bases spanning the gap. The CDR3 runs to 14 residues. CDR3 residues: CASRGPRGDNTQYF. The CDR3 region has the DNA TGTGCCAGCAGGGGACCCCGCGGGGATAATACGCAGTATTTT.

V gene TRBV5-1 combines with J gene TRBJ2-5; a possible D gene is TRBD2 (6 bases). The V gene's germline CDR1 is SGHRS and CDR2 YFSETQ. The CDR3 runs 11 residues. V lost 4 bases and J lost 5, with 6 bases in between. The CDR3 loop reads CASSRGETQYF. The CDR3 region has the DNA TGCGCCAGCAGCCGGGGGGAGACCCAGTACTTC.

This clone was detected once. V is TRBV18 and J is TRBJ2-5, with 7 bases matching TRBD1. Trimming cost V 6 bases and J 5 bases; bases outside gene matches: 18. This CDR3 has 17 amino acids. Per germline, CDR1 KGHSH and CDR2 LQKENI. The CDR3 nucleotides read TGTGCCAGCTCGCTCAAATTAACAGGGGAAGGGGTCGAGACCCAGTACTTC. Amino acids: CASSLKLTGEGVETQYF.